This is a list of T cell receptor beta chains from one sample in a study of CD8 T cells in Susac syndrome. TCRdb used MiXCR to reprocess the immunoSEQ multiplex PCR reads, holding one entry per CDR3 protein. The repertoire holds about 440,000 distinct CDR3 sequences, with 75% to 90% as singletons. Sequenced: CD8+ T cells from PBMCs. The origin of the receptors is a human donor with multiple sclerosis. The CDR3 runs from the conserved cysteine through the conserved F or W. Each record gives: V gene, CDR3 protein.

TRBV12-3/TRBV12-4 CASSPTDPSEAFF
TRBV7-9 CASSPTSGDTDTQYF
TRBV29-1 CSAEGTAGGYTF
TRBV5-4 CASRARGDHNEQFF
TRBV30 CAWSEGQHYGYTF
TRBV6-5 CASSYSWSDRVYEQYF
TRBV3-1 CASSQSDSFNQPQHF
TRBV10-2 CASSPHINEQFF
TRBV27 CASSLSGQGADNYGYTF
TRBV12-3/TRBV12-4 CASSSWTSGSGGYKEAQYF
TRBV30 CAWSVEGAGLEYGYTF
TRBV19 CASSPHTANTGELFF
TRBV3-1 CASEGAGEEGDTQYF
TRBV12-3/TRBV12-4 CASSLGAGVRVGQYF
TRBV28 CASSLLGLAGGTYNEQFF
TRBV5-6 CASSGLNQPQHF
TRBV27 CASSLSAGPQVEQYF
TRBV12-5 CASGLGINEKLFF
TRBV4-1 CASSQDSQGNTGELFF
TRBV30 CAWRGGLEQYF
TRBV12-3/TRBV12-4 CASSLGTAFGYTF
TRBV19 CASRSTPMGLNEQFF
TRBV7-8 CASSPWAGSNQPQHF
TRBV4-2 CASSLGTSGRQETQYF
TRBV13 CASSLGPISYGYTF
TRBV14 CASSQEGELQLNTEAFF
TRBV19 CASSPQGPTEQYF
TRBV19 CASSARDRKAFF